This TCR beta chain was profiled in a study of T cells in Graves' hyperthyroidism and ophthalmopathy. Ophthalmopathy in the patients scored at least 3 on Clinical Activity Score and at least 4 on NOSPECS grade, lasting under 3 months. The ends were cut back, 1 base at V and 8 bases at J, with 9 bases in the middle. Germline CDR1 reads LGHNA; CDR2 reads YSLEER. This CDR3 contains 13 residues. There were TCR beta CDR3 regions amplified from RNA transcripts. An initial round of RT-PCR targeting the TCR CDR3 relied on the HTBI primer set. MiXCR was run by TCRdb on the multiplex PCR reads, yielding one entry per CDR3 protein. The data contain roughly 550,000 distinct CDR3 sequences, about 16% of them singletons.

The sequenced material came from blood. The sequence was obtained from a woman aged 25-40 years with Graves' ophthalmopathy. The gene calls are TRBV4-3 and TRBJ1-3; perhaps TRBD1 as D (6 bases). CDR3 in amino acids: CASSQVRTDTIYF. CDR3 DNA sequence: TGCGCCAGCAGCCAAGTACGGACAGACACCATATATTTT.